Presented here are 5 T cell receptor beta chains from one specimen sequenced in a study of blood T cell repertoires in COVID-19. Measured with immunoSEQ multiplex PCR; TCRdb has only the in-frame clones, and not every one. This table has 250,000 to 300,000 clones, roughly 89% appearing once. The specimen was PBMCs or T cells enriched from blood (not recorded which). The source is a woman between 40 and 55 years old who had recovered from COVID-19.

This chain joins TRBV10-2 and TRBJ1-5; no clear D gene. With 8 bases removed from V and 2 bases from J, the gap between germline ends came to 10 bases. CDR1 is WSHSY, CDR2 SAAADI, per germline. This CDR3 has 13 residues. CDR3 DNA sequence: TGCGCCAGCGGGAGGGCACGCAATCAGCCCCAGCATTTT. It encodes CASGRARNQPQHF.

The gene calls are TRBV3-1 (or the pseudogene TRBV3-2) and TRBJ2-3, with TRBD2 as a possible D gene (6 bases). The CDR3 spans 14 residues. V shed 0 bases and J shed 10 bases, with 14 bases lying between them. Germline V gene lookup returns CDR1 LGHDT and CDR2 YNNKEL (reference sequence). CDR3 in amino acids: CASSQETAQRAQYF. As DNA, the CDR3 is TGTGCCAGCAGCCAAGAGACCGCCCAGCGGGCGCAGTATTTT.

CDR3 protein: CASRPDRASGNTIYF. In nucleotides, the CDR3 is TGTGCCAGCAGGCCTGACAGGGCATCGGGAAACACCATATATTTT. The V call is TRBV3-1 (or the pseudogene TRBV3-2), the J call TRBJ1-3, with 7 bases that match TRBD1. This CDR3 is built from 15 residues. V lost 6 bases, J lost 4 bases, and 9 bases stayed unmatched. Germline CDR1 reads LGHDT; CDR2 reads YNNKEL (reference sequence).

The V call is TRBV5-5, the J call TRBJ1-2, with 10 bases that match TRBD1. The germline V gene has CDR1 SGHKS and CDR2 YYEKEE (reference sequence). This CDR3 region has 16 residues. V lost 4 bases, J lost 5 bases, and 11 bases stayed unmatched. The CDR3 DNA follows: TGTGCCAGCAGCACCCGGGACAGGGGCCCAAGTTATGGCTACACCTTC. Its protein product is CASSTRDRGPSYGYTF.

This CDR3 reads CASSYSPASSYNEQFF. Here the CDR3 DNA reads TGTGCCAGCAGTTACTCGCCAGCGAGCTCCTACAATGAGCAGTTCTTC. V is TRBV6-5 and J is TRBJ2-1; D not certain. Germline-derived CDR1 and CDR2 are MNHEY and SVGAGI. Trimming stripped 0 bases from V and 0 bases from J, with 9 bases between. CDR3 length: 16 amino acids.